This TCR beta chain was observed in a study of control samples from healthy donors and cancer patients. Assay: immunoSEQ multiplex PCR; the TCRdb copy retains only in-frame clones and omits some. The table has roughly 120,000 clones, more than 80% seen once. The receptor was isolated from a woman aged 50 to 60 with colorectal cancer. The sequenced sample consisted of PBMCs.

CDR3 DNA: TGTGCCAGCAGTGACGCGACAGGGTTGAGGGAAAAACTGTTTTTT. Amino acid sequence: CASSDATGLREKLFF. The chain has TRBV2 and TRBJ1-4; TRBD1 matches 7 bases. Germline CDR1 and CDR2: SNHLY and FYNNEI. Trimming cost V 3 bases and J 8 bases; bases outside gene matches: 9. The CDR3 is 15 residues long.